The TCR beta chain under discussion was sequenced for a study of vaccination and CD4 T cells after COVID-19. On this clonotype: As yet, its antigen is unknown.

V dropped 1 base and J dropped 6 bases, with 15 bases sitting between them. CDR3 length: 14 amino acids. Germline loops: CDR1 DFQATT, CDR2 SNEGSKA (reference sequence). Treatment in this sample: roughly nine-day PBMC culture with coronavirus spike peptide pools or control peptides (ViraFEST assay). Cultured CD4+ T-cell DNA underwent Oncomine TCR Beta short-read sequencing. TCRdb used MiXCR to reprocess the PCR reads, holding one entry per CDR3 protein. The repertoire holds about 9,300 distinct CDR3 sequences, more than 45% seen once, with more than 15% in the top ten. The chain carries TRBV20-1 and TRBJ1-2, with a tentative D call TRBD1 (5 bases). The TCR was taken from a human donor who had recovered from COVID-19. Sample: CD4+ T cells from blood, cultured in vitro. The CDR3 loop reads CSARAPAREDGYTF. The CDR3, as DNA: TGCAGTGCTAGAGCCCCGGCCAGGGAAGATGGCTACACCTTC.